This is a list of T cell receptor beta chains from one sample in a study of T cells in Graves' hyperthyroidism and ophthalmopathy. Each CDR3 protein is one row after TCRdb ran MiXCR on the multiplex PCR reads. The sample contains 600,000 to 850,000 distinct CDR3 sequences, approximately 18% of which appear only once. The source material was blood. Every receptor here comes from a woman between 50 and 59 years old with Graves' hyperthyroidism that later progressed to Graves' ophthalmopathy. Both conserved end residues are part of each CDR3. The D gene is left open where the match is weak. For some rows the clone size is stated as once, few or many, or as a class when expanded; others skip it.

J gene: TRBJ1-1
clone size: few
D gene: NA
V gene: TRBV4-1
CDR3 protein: CASSHPPGRTNTEAFF
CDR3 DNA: TGCGCCAGCAGCCACCCCCCGGGACGAACGAACACTGAAGCTTTCTTT

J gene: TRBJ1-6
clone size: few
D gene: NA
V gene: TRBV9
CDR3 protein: CASSPRGIPNSPLHF
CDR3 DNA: TGTGCCAGCAGCCCGCGGGGGATCCCGAATTCACCCCTCCACTTT

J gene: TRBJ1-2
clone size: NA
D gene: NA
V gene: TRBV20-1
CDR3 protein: CSAVGPDGYTF
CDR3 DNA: TGCAGTGCCGTGGGCCCGGATGGCTACACCTTC

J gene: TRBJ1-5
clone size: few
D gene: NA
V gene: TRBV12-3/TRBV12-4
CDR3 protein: CASSLDGGGQPQHF
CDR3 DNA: TGTGCCAGCAGTTTAGATGGGGGAGGTCAGCCCCAGCATTTT

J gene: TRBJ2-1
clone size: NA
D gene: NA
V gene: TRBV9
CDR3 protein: CASSPEDHTAGQFF
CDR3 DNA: TGTGCCAGCAGCCCAGAGGACCACACGGCGGGGCAGTTCTTC

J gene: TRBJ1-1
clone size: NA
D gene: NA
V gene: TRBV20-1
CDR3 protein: CSARDLRGVSTEAFF
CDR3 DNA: TGCAGTGCTAGAGATCTTCGGGGAGTCAGCACTGAAGCTTTCTTT

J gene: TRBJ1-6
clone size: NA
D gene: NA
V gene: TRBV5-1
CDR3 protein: CASSPTETDSPLHF
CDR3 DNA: TGCGCCAGCAGCCCGACCGAGACTGATTCACCCCTCCACTTT

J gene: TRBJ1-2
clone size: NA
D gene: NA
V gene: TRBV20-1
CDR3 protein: CSAPRGGYRDGYTF
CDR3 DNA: TGCAGTGCCCCAAGGGGAGGATATCGGGATGGCTACACCTTC

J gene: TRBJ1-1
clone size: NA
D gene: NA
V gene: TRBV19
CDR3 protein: CASSLPGGRDTEAFF
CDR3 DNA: TGTGCCAGTAGTCTCCCCGGGGGGCGGGACACTGAAGCTTTCTTT

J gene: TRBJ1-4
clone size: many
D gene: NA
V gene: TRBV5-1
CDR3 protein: CASSGGQSNEKLFF
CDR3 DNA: TGCGCCAGCAGCGGCGGACAGAGTAATGAAAAACTGTTTTTT

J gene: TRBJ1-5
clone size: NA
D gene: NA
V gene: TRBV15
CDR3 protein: CATSSRDRGNQPQHF
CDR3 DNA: TGTGCCACCAGCAGCAGGGACCGAGGGAATCAGCCCCAGCATTTT

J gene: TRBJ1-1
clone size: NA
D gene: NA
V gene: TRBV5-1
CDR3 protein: CASSLDGSSEAFF
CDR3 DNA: TGCGCCAGCAGCTTGGACGGGAGCTCAGAAGCTTTCTTT

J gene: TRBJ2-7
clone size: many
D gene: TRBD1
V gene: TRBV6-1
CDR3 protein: CASSEAGGLDEQYF
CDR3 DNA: TGTGCCAGCAGTGAGGCAGGGGGTCTCGACGAGCAGTACTTC